Sequencing of this T cell receptor beta chain was carried out in a study of blood T cell repertoires in COVID-19. The J segment lost 6 bases and the V segment lost 4 bases, leaving 7 bases of the junction unmatched. Per the germline V gene, CDR1 is SGHKS and CDR2 is YYEKEE (reference sequence). This CDR3 contains 16 residues. Methods used by the authors: Cell counts per sample came from amplifying reference gene primers. Some clones are missing from TCRdb's copy, which holds only in-frame ones; the method was immunoSEQ multiplex PCR. The V and J calls and clone size were taken over from that table, and D and trimming were inferred from the DNA. The sample includes more than 150,000 clones, 65% to 90% of them seen just once.

Sample: peripheral blood. The origin of this receptor is a man aged 55 to 70 with acute or convalescent COVID-19. The chain carries TRBV5-5 and TRBJ1-6, with TRBD1 matching 10 bases. CDR3 sequence reads: CASSNDRGLGNSPLHF. CDR3 nucleotide sequence: TGTGCCAGCAGCAACGACAGGGGGCTAGGTAATTCACCCCTCCACTTT.